The sequence of this T cell receptor (beta chain) was determined in a study of blood T cell dynamics during melanoma immunotherapy. Study summary: Patients with metastatic melanoma got pembrolizumab or nivolumab-ipilimumab as first-line care. Overall study findings and caveats: Unlike progressors, later disease-control patients had W3 repertoires gaining clonality or diversity.

A fixed DNA input of 350 ng was used per bulk PBMC sample. Generated by immunoSEQ multiplex PCR, the TCRdb table keeps only in-frame clones and is missing some. The repertoire includes about 17,000 clones, approximately 80% of them detected once, and about 8% sits in the top ten. To note about this clone: Its specificity is unknown.

Stated time point: pre-treatment baseline. The germline CDR1 and CDR2 sequences are MNHEY and SVGAGI. After removal of 5 bases from V and 1 base from J, the junction contained 2 bases not matched to a gene. CDR3 length: 14 amino acids. The TCR originated in a human donor with melanoma. This rearrangement joins TRBV6-5 to TRBJ1-1; TRBD1 agrees at 9 bases. Specimen: blood, collected from a patient treated with checkpoint blockade. CDR3 sequence: CASSPTGGNTEAFF. The CDR3 DNA is TGTGCCAGCAGTCCGACAGGGGGGAACACTGAAGCTTTCTTT.